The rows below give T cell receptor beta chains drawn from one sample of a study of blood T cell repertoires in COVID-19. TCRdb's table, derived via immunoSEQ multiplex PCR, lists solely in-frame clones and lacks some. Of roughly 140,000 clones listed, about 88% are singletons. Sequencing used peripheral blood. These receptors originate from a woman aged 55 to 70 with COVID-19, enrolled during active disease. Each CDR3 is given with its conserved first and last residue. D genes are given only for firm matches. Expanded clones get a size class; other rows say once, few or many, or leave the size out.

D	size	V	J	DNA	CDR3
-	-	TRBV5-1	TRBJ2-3	TGCGCCAGCAGCGGGACGGGACACCTTAGCACAGATACGCAGTATTTT	CASSGTGHLSTDTQYF
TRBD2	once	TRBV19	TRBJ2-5	TGTGCCAGTAGCCTTAGCGGGAGGGAGGAGACCCAGTACTTC	CASSLSGREETQYF
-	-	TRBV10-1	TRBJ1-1	TGCGCCAGCAGGGGTACAGACACTGAAGCTTTCTTT	CASRGTDTEAFF
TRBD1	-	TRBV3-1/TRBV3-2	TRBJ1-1	TGTGCCAGCAGCACAAGACAGGGGGGAAACACTGAAGCTTTCTTT	CASSTRQGGNTEAFF
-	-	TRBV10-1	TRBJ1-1	TGCGCCAGCAGTGACTTTGAGAGTGAAGCTTTCTTT	CASSDFESEAFF
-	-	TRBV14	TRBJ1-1	TGTGCCAGCAGCCAAGCTGTGGGGGGGGGCTTAGCTTTCTTT	CASSQAVGGGLAFF
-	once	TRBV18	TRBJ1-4	TGTGCCAGCTCACCGGGGGGGACTTTTAATGAAAAACTGTTTTTT	CASSPGGTFNEKLFF
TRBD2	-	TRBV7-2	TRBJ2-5	TGTGCCAGCAGGCTAGGGTGGCTAGCGGGGCAGGAGACCCAGTACTTC	CASRLGWLAGQETQYF
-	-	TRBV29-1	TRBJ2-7	TGCAGCGTTGAAAGTCGGCAGGGCTACGAGCAGTACTTC	CSVESRQGYEQYF
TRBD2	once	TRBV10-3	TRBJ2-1	TGTGCCATCAAAGGACTAGCGGGAGCGGGGGAGCAGTTCTTC	CAIKGLAGAGEQFF
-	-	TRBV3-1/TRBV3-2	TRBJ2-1	TGTGCCAGCAGCCAAGGGTCTAGGACTCCGCAGTTCTTC	CASSQGSRTPQFF
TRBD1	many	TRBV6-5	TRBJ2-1	TGTGCCAGCCCTTTTTCTGACAGGGGAAACAATGAGCAGTTCTTC	CASPFSDRGNNEQFF
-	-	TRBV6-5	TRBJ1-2	TGTGCCAGCAGTCCCGACAGGAGGAACTATGGCTACACCTTC	CASSPDRRNYGYTF
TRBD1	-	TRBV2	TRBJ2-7	TGTGCCAGCACTTACAGGGGTTTGAACTACGAGCAGTACTTC	CASTYRGLNYEQYF
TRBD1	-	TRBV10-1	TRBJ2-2	TGCGCCAGCAGTGAAGAGGGGGCAGGAGACACCGGGGAGCTGTTTTTT	CASSEEGAGDTGELFF
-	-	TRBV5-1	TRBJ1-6	TGCGCCAGCAGCTTGGCCGGGACTGGAGATTCACCCCTCCACTTT	CASSLAGTGDSPLHF
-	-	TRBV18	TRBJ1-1	TGTGCCAGCTCTCCTTTAATGAACACTGAAGCTTTCTTT	CASSPLMNTEAFF
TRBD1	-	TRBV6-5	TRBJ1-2	TGTGCCAGCAGTACAGGGGGCGCTCACTATGGCTACACCTTC	CASSTGGAHYGYTF
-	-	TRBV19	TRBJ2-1	TGTGCCAGTACCACCTATAGCGGCCCTGAGGGGAATGAGCAGTTCTTC	CASTTYSGPEGNEQFF
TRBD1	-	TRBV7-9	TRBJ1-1	TGTGCCAGCAGCTTAGGGTCAGGGGGGTTGACTGAAGCTTTCTTT	CASSLGSGGLTEAFF
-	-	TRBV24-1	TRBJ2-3	TGTGCCACGAGTAAGGGGCTCTACACAGATACGCAGTATTTT	CATSKGLYTDTQYF
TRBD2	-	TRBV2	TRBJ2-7	TGTGCCAGCAGTCTAGCGGGACCCACGGTCGGGGAGCAGTACTTC	CASSLAGPTVGEQYF
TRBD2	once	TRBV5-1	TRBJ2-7	TGCGCCAGCAGCCCAGGGACTAGCGGGGTAAAGGGCGAGCAGTACTTC	CASSPGTSGVKGEQYF
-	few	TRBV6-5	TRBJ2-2	TGTGCCAGCACCGTATTACAGAATTTCGGGGAGCTGTTTTTT	CASTVLQNFGELFF
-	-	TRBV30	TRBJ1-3	TGTGCCTGGAGCCCGAAGCGAAACACCATATATTTT	CAWSPKRNTIYF
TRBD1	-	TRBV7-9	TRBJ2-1	TGTGCCAGCAGCTTAGAGGGGGCAAGGCAGTTCTTC	CASSLEGARQFF
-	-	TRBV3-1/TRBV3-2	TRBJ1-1	TGTGCCAGCAGCCAAGGCAGGAACACTGAAGCTTTCTTT	CASSQGRNTEAFF
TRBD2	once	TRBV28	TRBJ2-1	TGTGCCAGCAGTGAAGGAGCTAGCGGATACAATGAGCAGTTCTTC	CASSEGASGYNEQFF
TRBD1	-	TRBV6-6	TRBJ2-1	TGTGCCAGCAGTCCTGGGACAGGGAGAAATGAGCAGTTCTTC	CASSPGTGRNEQFF
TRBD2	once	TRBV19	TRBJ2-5	TGTGCCAGTAGTACCTTGAGCGGGGGCAAAGAGACCCAGTACTTC	CASSTLSGGKETQYF
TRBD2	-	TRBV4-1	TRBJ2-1	TGCGCCAGCAGCCCCGGAGCGGGGCTATACAATGAGCAGTTCTTC	CASSPGAGLYNEQFF
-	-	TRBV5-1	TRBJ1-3	TGCGCCAGCAGCTCGGGTCGGGGGAACTCTGGAAACACCATATATTTT	CASSSGRGNSGNTIYF
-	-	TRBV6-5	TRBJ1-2	TGTGCCAGCAGGCCCACAGGGAAGTCAAACTATGGCTACACCTTC	CASRPTGKSNYGYTF
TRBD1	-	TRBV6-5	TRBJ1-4	TGTGCCAGCAGTTACCTGGGACAGTCGTTTTTT	CASSYLGQSFF
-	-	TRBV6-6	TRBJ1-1	TGTGCCAGCAGTTTTAATGGGGCGGCTTTCTTT	CASSFNGAAFF
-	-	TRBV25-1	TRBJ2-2	TGTGCCAGCAGTGAGACTACAGGGCCCGGGGAGCTGTTTTTT	CASSETTGPGELFF
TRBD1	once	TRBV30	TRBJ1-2	TGTGCCTGGGACCGGGACAGCTATGGCTACACCTTC	CAWDRDSYGYTF
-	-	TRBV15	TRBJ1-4	TGTGCCACCAGCAGAGTGGGTAGCGGCGAAAAACTGTTTTTT	CATSRVGSGEKLFF
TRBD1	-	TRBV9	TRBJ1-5	TGTGCCAGCAGCATTGGACAGGGCAATCAGCCCCAGCATTTT	CASSIGQGNQPQHF
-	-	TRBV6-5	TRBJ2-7	TGTGCCAGCAGGGCGATGGGGGCCCTCTCCTACGAGCAGTACTTC	CASRAMGALSYEQYF
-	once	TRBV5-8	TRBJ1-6	TGTGCCAGCAGCCTGAGGTGGACACCCCTCCACTTT	CASSLRWTPLHF
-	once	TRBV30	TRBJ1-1	TGTGCCTGGAGTTACCAGGCTGAAGCTTTCTTT	CAWSYQAEAFF
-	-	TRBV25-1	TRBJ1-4	TGTGCCAGCAGCCCCCACGGCTCCGGGAGAGGCGAAAAACTGTTTTTT	CASSPHGSGRGEKLFF
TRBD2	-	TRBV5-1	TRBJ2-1	TGCGCCAGCAGCTTGGGCAGCGGGAGGAACTACAATGAGCAGTTCTTC	CASSLGSGRNYNEQFF
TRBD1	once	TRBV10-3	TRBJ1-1	TGTGCCATCAGTACAGGGGCCACAAGTGAAGCTTTCTTT	CAISTGATSEAFF
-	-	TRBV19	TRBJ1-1	TGTGCCAGTAGTATAGATGGGGGCCCGAACACTGAAGCTTTCTTT	CASSIDGGPNTEAFF
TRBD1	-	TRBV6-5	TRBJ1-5	TGTGCCAGCAGTAATCAGGGGGTTAAACAGCCCCAGCATTTT	CASSNQGVKQPQHF
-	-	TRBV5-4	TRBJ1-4	TGTGCCAGCAGCTTTTCTATTGCTGATGAAAAACTGTTTTTT	CASSFSIADEKLFF
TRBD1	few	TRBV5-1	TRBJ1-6	TGCGCCAGCAGCTCGGTCCAGGGGGGTTCACCCCTCCACTTT	CASSSVQGGSPLHF
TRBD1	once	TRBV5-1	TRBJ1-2	TGCGCCAGCAGCTTGGCGGGACAGGTTGAAGGCTACACCTTC	CASSLAGQVEGYTF
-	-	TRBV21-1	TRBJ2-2	TGTGCCAGTGGGACAGGGGGCGTAAGTAAGGACACCGGGGAGCTGTTTTTT	CASGTGGVSKDTGELFF
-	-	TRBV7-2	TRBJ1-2	TGTGCCAGCAGCTTAGTCAGCAGGGAATATGGCTACACCTTC	CASSLVSREYGYTF
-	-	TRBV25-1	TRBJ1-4	TGTGCCAGCAGTGTCACAGGGACACGGAATGAAAAACTGTTTTTT	CASSVTGTRNEKLFF
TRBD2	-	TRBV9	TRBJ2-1	TGTGCCAGCAGCGGGCTAGCGGGACTTCGGGGCAATGAGCAGTTCTTC	CASSGLAGLRGNEQFF
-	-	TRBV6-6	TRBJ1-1	TGTGCCAGCAGCGCTATGAACACTGAAGCTTTCTTT	CASSAMNTEAFF
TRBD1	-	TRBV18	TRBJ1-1	TGTGCCAGCTCACCACCGGACAGGGGGTATGCTGAAGCTTTCTTT	CASSPPDRGYAEAFF